This T cell receptor (beta chain) was identified during a study of regulatory T cells in long-lasting Graves disease. Study-level findings and limits: Persistent Graves' patients showed less TCR diversity than newly diagnosed patients showed.

V was shortened by 0 bases and J by 4 bases, with 13 bases between the two germline ends. Germline V gene lookup returns CDR1 SGHRS and CDR2 YFSETQ. The CDR3 contains 16 residues. Investigators prepared the TCR beta libraries by applying iRepertoire HTBI primers and Arm-PCR of CDR3 regions. TCRdb re-derived calls from the multiplex PCR reads in MiXCR, one entry per CDR3 protein. The sample records 360,000 or so distinct CDR3 sequences, about a sixth being singletons. Time point reported: newly diagnosed GD, antithyroid drugs for less than 3 months. PBMC-extracted RNA yielded the TCR library. This clonotype was observed at least ten times. Its antigen is as yet unknown. The same specimen was also included in a second study, on T cells in Graves' hyperthyroidism and ophthalmopathy. According to that study: Patients were aged 18 to 65, had disease duration under 2 months, and had newly diagnosed hyperthyroidism. Initially, a first-round RT-PCR of the TCR CDR3 employed the HTBI primer set. Most clonotypes expanded in thyroid above 0.001 were likewise present in blood.

The specimen comprised peripheral blood mononuclear cells (PBMCs), sampled at new diagnosis, from a patient treated with antithyroid drugs. This TCR derives from a man between 35 and 55 years old with Graves disease. V gene TRBV5-1 combines with J gene TRBJ2-2; TRBD2 is a possible D gene (5 bases). The CDR3 DNA reads TGCGCCAGCAGCTTGGTCCCGGGTGCGGGCACCGGGGAGCTGTTTTTT. Amino acid sequence: CASSLVPGAGTGELFF.